These T cell receptor beta chains were read from a single sample in a study of beta chain features in type 1 diabetes. The repertoire was sequenced with immunoSEQ multiplex PCR; TCRdb's copy has only in-frame clones and lacks some. In the table there are about 160,000 clones, 7.8% of which are singletons. Sequenced: central memory CD4+ T cells from blood. Receptor source: a woman between 40 and 55 years old with type 1 diabetes. Both conserved end residues are part of each CDR3. A D gene is named only where the DNA matches it firmly. Clone size is not always given. Where it is, it says once, few, many or a class for expanded clones.

clone_size | d_call | j_call | v_call | cdr3_nt | cdr3_aa
. | . | TRBJ2-4 | TRBV5-1 | TGCGCCAGCAGCTTGGGACAGTTCAACATTCAGTACTTC | CASSLGQFNIQYF
few | . | TRBJ2-7 | TRBV9 | TGTGCCAGCAGCGAGTCCTTGGGGCTCGAGCAGTACTTC | CASSESLGLEQYF
. | . | TRBJ1-1 | TRBV6-5 | TGTGCCAGCAGCCGAGGGGGAACTGAAGCTTTCTTT | CASSRGGTEAFF
. | TRBD2 | TRBJ2-1 | TRBV7-9 | TGTGCCAGCAGCCCCCGCCTAGCGGGTCTCAATGAGCAGTTCTTC | CASSPRLAGLNEQFF
few | TRBD1 | TRBJ1-1 | TRBV9 | TGTGCCAGCAGCGCATCGACAGGGGGTAGGGCTGAAGCTTTCTTT | CASSASTGGRAEAFF
few | TRBD1 | TRBJ2-4 | TRBV5-4 | TGTGCCAGCAGCTTGGCACTCGGGACAGCTAGCAAAAACATTCAGTACTTC | CASSLALGTASKNIQYF
few | TRBD1 | TRBJ2-3 | TRBV5-1 | TGCGCCAGCAGCTTAAGGGACAGCTCAGATACGCAGTATTTT | CASSLRDSSDTQYF
. | TRBD1 | TRBJ2-1 | TRBV28 | TGTGCCAGCAAGCTTCTCTCGGGACAGGACACCAATGAGCAGTTCTTC | CASKLLSGQDTNEQFF
few | TRBD1 | TRBJ1-2 | TRBV29-1 | TGCAGCGTTGTAGGGGACAGGCCAATCTATGGCTACACCTTC | CSVVGDRPIYGYTF
. | . | TRBJ1-2 | TRBV30 | TGTGCCTGGAGTAGTGGGGAGCGGGGCTACACCTTC | CAWSSGERGYTF
few | TRBD1 | TRBJ1-4 | TRBV5-8 | TGTGCCAGCAGCTTGGCCCAGGGGGGACTCGAAAAACTGTTTTTT | CASSLAQGGLEKLFF
many | . | TRBJ2-7 | TRBV18 | TGTGCCAGCAACAGGGCTATTACCTACGAGCAGTACTTC | CASNRAITYEQYF
. | . | TRBJ2-1 | TRBV15 | TGTGCCACCAGCAGAGGTCAGGGGAGGGATGAGCAGTTCTTC | CATSRGQGRDEQFF
. | . | TRBJ2-4 | TRBV9 | TGTGCCAGCAGCGTAGGAGGAGGGAGTACCAAAAACATTCAGTACTTC | CASSVGGGSTKNIQYF
few | TRBD2 | TRBJ2-5 | TRBV29-1 | TGCAGCGTGGCAGCTAGCGGTTCTAGTGAGCAGTACTTC | CSVAASGSSEQYF
. | TRBD1 | TRBJ1-1 | TRBV15 | TGTGCCACCAGCAGAGTGGGACAGGCGGAACCGAACACTGAAGCTTTCTTT | CATSRVGQAEPNTEAFF
. | . | TRBJ2-4 | TRBV28 | TGTGCCAGCAGTGGGCAGATTGGAAACATTCAGTACTTC | CASSGQIGNIQYF
. | . | TRBJ2-7 | TRBV7-2 | TGTGCCAGCAGCTTAATTAACAGCCTCTCCTACGAGCAGTACTTC | CASSLINSLSYEQYF
few | TRBD1 | TRBJ1-1 | TRBV5-4 | TGTGCCAGCAGCTTAGGCCAGGGGGCAGGAAACACTGAAGCTTTCTTT | CASSLGQGAGNTEAFF
few | TRBD1 | TRBJ1-6 | TRBV6-5 | TGTGCCAGCAGTCCTGACAGGGCGACTTCACCCCTCCACTTT | CASSPDRATSPLHF
. | . | TRBJ2-1 | TRBV21-1 | TGTGCCAGCAGCAACCGAGGCCAAGCGGGTATTGCGGGAGTCCTGCATGAGCAGTTCTTC | CASSNRGQAGIAGVLHEQFF
. | TRBD1 | TRBJ1-2 | TRBV6-4 | TGTGCCAGCAGTGACGGCACCGGGACAGCCTATGGCTACACCTTC | CASSDGTGTAYGYTF
. | . | TRBJ2-5 | TRBV5-4 | TGTGCCAGCAGCTTGGGGCACGAGCGAGAGACCCAGTACTTC | CASSLGHERETQYF
. | . | TRBJ2-5 | TRBV9 | TGTGCCAGCAGCGTAGCCACGCGGGAGACCCAGTACTTC | CASSVATRETQYF
. | . | TRBJ2-5 | TRBV5-6 | TGTGCCAGCAGCTTGGCGAGGCCTCGAGAGACCCAGTACTTC | CASSLARPRETQYF
few | TRBD1 | TRBJ2-3 | TRBV6-5 | TGTGCCAGCAGTTACGGACAGGGAGGAACAGATACGCAGTATTTT | CASSYGQGGTDTQYF
. | . | TRBJ1-1 | TRBV7-2 | TGTGCCAGCAGCTCCTATACGGGGGTCACTGAAGCTTTCTTT | CASSSYTGVTEAFF
. | . | TRBJ2-5 | TRBV2 | TGTGCCAGCAGTTTGGACTGGGGACAAGAGACCCAGTACTTC | CASSLDWGQETQYF
many | TRBD2 | TRBJ2-5 | TRBV18 | TGTGCCAGCTCCCTGGGACTAGCTGAGACCCAGTACTTC | CASSLGLAETQYF
few | TRBD1 | TRBJ1-4 | TRBV4-2 | TGTGCCAGCAGCCGCCTAGGAGGACAGGATAATGAAAAACTGTTTTTT | CASSRLGGQDNEKLFF
few | TRBD1 | TRBJ1-1 | TRBV6-5 | TGTGCCAGCAGCCTCCAGGGGGCTACTGAAGCTTTCTTT | CASSLQGATEAFF
. | TRBD1 | TRBJ2-7 | TRBV7-3 | TGTGCCAGCAGCTCCGGACAGGGGCGCGAGCAGTACTTC | CASSSGQGREQYF
few | TRBD1 | TRBJ1-5 | TRBV4-3 | TGCGCCAGCAGCCAGACCGGGACAGGGGAACAGCCCCAGCATTTT | CASSQTGTGEQPQHF
. | . | TRBJ1-5 | TRBV4-3 | TGCGCCAGCAGCCAAGACGGTCCGACAGGCTTGGTCCAGCCCCAGCATTTT | CASSQDGPTGLVQPQHF
. | TRBD2 | TRBJ2-1 | TRBV10-3 | TGTGCCATCAGTGAGTTAAGCGGGGGCCCACTCTTC | CAISELSGGPLF
few | . | TRBJ2-2 | TRBV7-3 | TGTGCCAGCAGCTCCTCGGACAGTATCGCGAACACCGGGGAGCTGTTTTTT | CASSSSDSIANTGELFF
. | . | TRBJ2-1 | TRBV7-7 | TGTGCCAGCAGCTATAGTCTAGCGGGACAGGATGAGCAGTTCTTC | CASSYSLAGQDEQFF
few | . | TRBJ1-5 | TRBV19 | TGTGCCAGTAGGATAAACCCACAGGTTTATAGCAATCAGCCCCAGCATTTT | CASRINPQVYSNQPQHF
many | TRBD2 | TRBJ2-1 | TRBV10-3 | TGTGCCATCAAGGGCGGGGGGGACTACAATGAGCAGTTCTTC | CAIKGGGDYNEQFF
many | TRBD2 | TRBJ2-1 | TRBV7-6 | TGTGCCAGCAGTCTAACTAGCGGGAGGGCTTTGGAGCAGTTCTTC | CASSLTSGRALEQFF
. | . | TRBJ2-1 | TRBV4-2 | TGTGCCAGCAGCCCGGGGGCGGGAGACAATGAGCAGTTCTTC | CASSPGAGDNEQFF
. | . | TRBJ2-3 | TRBV5-1 | TGCGCCAGCAGCTTGGTTGCGGGATTAGGAGATACGCAGTATTTT | CASSLVAGLGDTQYF
few | TRBD2 | TRBJ2-1 | TRBV6-6 | TGTGCCAGCAGGCCTTCCACTAGCGCCTCCTACAATGAGCAGTTCTTC | CASRPSTSASYNEQFF
. | . | TRBJ1-1 | TRBV18 | TGTGCCAGCTCCCCCGCGGGGTTGGACACTGAAGCTTTCTTT | CASSPAGLDTEAFF
. | . | TRBJ1-1 | TRBV9 | TGTGCCAGCAGCGCCACACCAACAGTTGAAGCTTTCTTT | CASSATPTVEAFF
few | TRBD1 | TRBJ1-2 | TRBV7-3 | TGTGCCAGCAGCCCAACAGGGGGCGGTAACTATGGCTACACCTTC | CASSPTGGGNYGYTF
. | . | TRBJ2-1 | TRBV7-8 | TGTGCCAGCAGCCAGGCCTCCGAGCAGTTCTTC | CASSQASEQFF
. | TRBD1 | TRBJ2-7 | TRBV7-9 | TGTGCCAGCAGCCCAGGGACAGGGTCCTACGAGCAGTACTTC | CASSPGTGSYEQYF
few | TRBD1 | TRBJ1-3 | TRBV4-3 | TGCGCCAGCAGCCAAGCACAGGGGGTAGGAAACACCATATATTTT | CASSQAQGVGNTIYF
. | . | TRBJ1-1 | TRBV4-3 | TGCGCCAGCAGCCAAGGTCGAGGGAACACTGAAGCTTTCTTT | CASSQGRGNTEAFF
. | TRBD1 | TRBJ1-4 | TRBV27 | TGTGCCAGCAGTACCACAGGGGGTGAAAAACTGTTTTTT | CASSTTGGEKLFF
. | TRBD1 | TRBJ2-1 | TRBV6-6 | TGTGCAACAGGGACAGGGGCATACAATGAGCAGTTCTTC | CATGTGAYNEQFF
. | . | TRBJ2-3 | TRBV11-2 | TGTGCCAGCAGCTTAAATCCGAGCACAGATACGCAGTATTTT | CASSLNPSTDTQYF